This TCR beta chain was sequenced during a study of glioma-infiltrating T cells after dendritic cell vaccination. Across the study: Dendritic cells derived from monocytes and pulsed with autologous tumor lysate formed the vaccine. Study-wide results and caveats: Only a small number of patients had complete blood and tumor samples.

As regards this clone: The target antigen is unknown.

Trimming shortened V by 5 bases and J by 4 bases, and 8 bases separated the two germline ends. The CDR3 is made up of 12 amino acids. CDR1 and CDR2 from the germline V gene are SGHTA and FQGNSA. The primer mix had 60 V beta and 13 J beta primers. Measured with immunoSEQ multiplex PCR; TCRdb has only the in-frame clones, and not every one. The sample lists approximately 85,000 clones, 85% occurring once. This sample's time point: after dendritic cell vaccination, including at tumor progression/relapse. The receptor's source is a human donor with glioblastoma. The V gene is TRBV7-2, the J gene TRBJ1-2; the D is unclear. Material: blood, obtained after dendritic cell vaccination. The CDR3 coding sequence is TGTGCCAGCAGCAACACAATCTATGGCTACACCTTC. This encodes CASSNTIYGYTF.